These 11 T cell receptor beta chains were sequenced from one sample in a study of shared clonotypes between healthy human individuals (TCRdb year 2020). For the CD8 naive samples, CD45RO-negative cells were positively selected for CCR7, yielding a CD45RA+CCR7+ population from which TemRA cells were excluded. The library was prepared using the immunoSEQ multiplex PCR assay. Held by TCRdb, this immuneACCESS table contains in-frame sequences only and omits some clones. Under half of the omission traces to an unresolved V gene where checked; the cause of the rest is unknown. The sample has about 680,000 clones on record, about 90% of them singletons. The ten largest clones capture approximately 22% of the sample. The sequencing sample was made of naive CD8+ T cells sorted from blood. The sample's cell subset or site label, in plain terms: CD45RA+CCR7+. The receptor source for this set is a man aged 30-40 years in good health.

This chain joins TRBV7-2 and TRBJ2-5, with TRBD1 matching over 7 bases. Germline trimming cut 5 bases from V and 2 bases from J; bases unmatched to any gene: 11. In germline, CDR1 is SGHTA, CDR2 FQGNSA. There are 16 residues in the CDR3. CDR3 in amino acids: CASSPPLGQEQETQYF. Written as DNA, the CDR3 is TGTGCCAGCAGCCCCCCCCTAGGACAGGAACAAGAGACCCAGTACTTC.

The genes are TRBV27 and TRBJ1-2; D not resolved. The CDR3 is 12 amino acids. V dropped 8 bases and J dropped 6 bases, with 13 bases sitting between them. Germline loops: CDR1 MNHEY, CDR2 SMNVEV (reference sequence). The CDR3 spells CASGYERDGYTF. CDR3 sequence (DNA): TGTGCCAGCGGATACGAAAGAGATGGCTACACCTTC.

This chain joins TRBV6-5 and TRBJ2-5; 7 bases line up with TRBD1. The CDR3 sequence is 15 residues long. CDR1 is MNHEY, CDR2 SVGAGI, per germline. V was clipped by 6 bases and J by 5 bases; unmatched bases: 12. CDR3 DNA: TGTGCCAGCAGCCACCCAAACAGGGGACAGGAGACCCAGTACTTC. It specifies CASSHPNRGQETQYF.

DNA of the CDR3: TGTGCCAGCGTCACAGGGGTCAATGAGCAGTTCTTC. It encodes CASVTGVNEQFF. The rearrangement joins TRBV2 to TRBJ2-1, with 7 nucleotides matching TRBD1. This CDR3 has 12 residues. Trimming removed 8 bases from V and 6 bases from J; junction bases left unmatched: 4. Looked up from germline, CDR1 is SNHLY and CDR2 is FYNNEI.

As DNA, the CDR3 is TGTGCCAGCAGGTCGGAGGACAGGATTGCGGCTTTCTTT. Amino acids: CASRSEDRIAAFF. The V gene is TRBV5-4, the J gene TRBJ1-1; 7 bases map to TRBD1. Germline V CDR1 and CDR2: SGHNT, YYREEE (reference sequence). The CDR3 is 13 residues long. V dropped 5 bases and J dropped 11; count of bases not matched to a gene: 12.

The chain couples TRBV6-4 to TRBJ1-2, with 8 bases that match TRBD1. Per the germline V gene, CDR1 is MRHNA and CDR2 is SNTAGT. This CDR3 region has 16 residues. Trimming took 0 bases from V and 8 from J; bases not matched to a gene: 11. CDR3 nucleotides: TGTGCCAGCAGTGACTCGAACAGCAGGGGGCTGCTCGGCTACACCTTC. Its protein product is CASSDSNSRGLLGYTF.

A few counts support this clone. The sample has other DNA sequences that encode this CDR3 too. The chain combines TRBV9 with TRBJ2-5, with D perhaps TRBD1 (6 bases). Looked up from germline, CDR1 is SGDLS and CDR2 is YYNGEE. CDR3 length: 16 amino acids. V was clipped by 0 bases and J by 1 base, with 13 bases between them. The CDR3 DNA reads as TGTGCCAGCAGCGTAGTTGGAACAGGGTTCCAAGAGACCCAGTACTTC. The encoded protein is CASSVVGTGFQETQYF.

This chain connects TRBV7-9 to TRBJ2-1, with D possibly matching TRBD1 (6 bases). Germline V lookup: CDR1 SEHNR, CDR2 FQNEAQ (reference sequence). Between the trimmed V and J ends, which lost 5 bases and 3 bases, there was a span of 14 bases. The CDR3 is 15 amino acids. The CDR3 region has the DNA TGTGCCAGCAGCACGTACAGGGAAAGCTACAATGAGCAGTTCTTC. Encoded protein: CASSTYRESYNEQFF. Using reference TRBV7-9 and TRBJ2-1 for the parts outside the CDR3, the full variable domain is DTGVSQNPRHKITKRGQNVTFRCDPISEHNRLYWYRQTLGQGPEFLTYFQNEAQLEKSRLLSDRFSAERPKGSFSTLEIQRTEQGDSAMYLCASSTYRESYNEQFFGPGTRLTVL.

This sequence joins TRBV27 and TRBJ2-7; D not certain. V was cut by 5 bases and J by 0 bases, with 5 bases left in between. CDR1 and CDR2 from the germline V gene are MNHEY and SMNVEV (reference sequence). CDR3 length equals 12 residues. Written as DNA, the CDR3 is TGTGCCAGCAGTCGCAACTCCTACGAGCAGTACTTC. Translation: CASSRNSYEQYF.

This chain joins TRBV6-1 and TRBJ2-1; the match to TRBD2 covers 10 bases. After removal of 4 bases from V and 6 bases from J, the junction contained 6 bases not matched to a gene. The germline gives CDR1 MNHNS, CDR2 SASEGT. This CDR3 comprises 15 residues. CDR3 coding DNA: TGTGCCAGCAGTGCCCCTAGCGGGAGAGGCAATGAGCAGTTCTTC. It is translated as CASSAPSGRGNEQFF.

The CDR3 region has the DNA TGCGCCAGCAGCCTGGACGTGGGTTCCCCATTTGGCTACACCTTC. Translated, it gives CASSLDVGSPFGYTF. V is TRBV5-1 and J is TRBJ1-2; D remains unclear. V was pared by 4 bases and J by 7 bases, with 20 bases between. Germline V gene data show CDR1 as SGHRS and CDR2 as YFSETQ. The CDR3 covers 15 residues.